The 14 T cell receptor beta chains below were found in one sample sequenced in a study of CD8 T cells in Susac syndrome. An amount of RNA that ranged from 0.5 to 1 ug was reverse transcribed with random hexamers. TCRdb redid the calling of the immunoSEQ multiplex PCR reads with MiXCR, one entry per CDR3 protein. Among about 180,000 distinct CDR3 sequences, about 95% were seen once, and the ten largest hold roughly 0.16%. The sequenced sample consisted of CD8+ T cells from PBMCs. The receptors stem from a human donor with multiple sclerosis.

The chain employs TRBV20-1 and TRBJ2-5, with D perhaps TRBD2 (6 bases). Germline V gene sequence: CDR1 DFQATT, CDR2 SNEGSKA (reference sequence). This CDR3 comprises 15 residues. V was trimmed by 5 bases and J by 9 bases, leaving 25 bases between them. The CDR3 here is CSAPWTKSPGASQYF. CDR3 coding DNA: TGCAGTGCTCCCTGGACTAAGTCACCAGGAGCGTCCCAGTACTTC.

The chain couples TRBV20-1 to TRBJ2-2, with D possibly TRBD1 on 5 matching bases. Germline V gene data show CDR1 as DFQATT and CDR2 as SNEGSKA (reference sequence). This CDR3 spans 12 amino acids. Trimming left V 5 bases short and J 8 bases short, with 12 bases between. CDR3 sequence reads: CSADLSGGELFF. CDR3 sequence (DNA): TGCAGTGCTGACCTTTCAGGGGGGGAGCTGTTTTTT.

This sequence joins TRBV20-1 and TRBJ2-7; D uncertain. V was clipped by 1 base and J by 7 bases, with 8 bases between them. This CDR3 region has 11 residues. Germline values: CDR1 DFQATT, CDR2 SNEGSKA (reference sequence). The CDR3 nucleotides read TGCAGTGCTAGAGCTCTCGGGGAGCAGTACTTC. As protein: CSARALGEQYF.

The gene calls are TRBV9 and TRBJ2-3; no reliable D call. V lost 0 bases and J 0 bases, leaving 5 bases between the germline ends. The CDR3 totals 14 residues. Germline CDR1 and CDR2: SGDLS and YYNGEE. DNA of the CDR3: TGTGCCAGCAGCGTAGACGGGAGCACAGATACGCAGTATTTT. Protein product: CASSVDGSTDTQYF.

This chain connects TRBV7-8 to TRBJ2-1, with 7 positions matching TRBD2. Unmatched junction bases numbered 8, after V lost 0 bases and J lost 9 bases. The CDR3 sequence is 15 residues long. Looked up from germline, CDR1 is SGHVS and CDR2 is FQNEAQ. In DNA form, the CDR3 reads TGTGCCAGCAGCTTAGCGGGGCGGGGGAGGAGTGAGCAGTTCTTC. Encoded protein: CASSLAGRGRSEQFF.

This chain uses TRBV5-1 with TRBJ1-1; no clear D. Germline CDR1 SGHRS, CDR2 YFSETQ. V was trimmed by 4 bases and J by 7 bases, leaving 17 bases between them. CDR3 length: 14 amino acids. CDR3 sequence: CASSPGRAAIEAFF. The CDR3 DNA reads as TGCGCCAGCAGCCCCGGTAGGGCCGCCATTGAAGCTTTCTTT.

This chain joins TRBV27 and TRBJ1-2, with D uncertain. CDR1 is MNHEY, CDR2 SMNVEV, per germline (reference sequence). The CDR3 sequence is 12 residues long. Trimming took off 4 bases at V and 5 bases at J, with 8 bases between the two ends. The CDR3 nucleotides read TGTGCCAGCAGTTCATCCGGATATGGCTACACCTTC. Its protein product is CASSSSGYGYTF.

V and J are TRBV29-1 and TRBJ2-5; no clear D. Germline CDR1 SQVTM, CDR2 ANQGSEA. The CDR3 runs 16 residues. Trimming left V 0 bases short and J 1 base short, with 15 bases between. The DNA of the CDR3 is TGCAGCGTTGAAGATAGGGCTAGTCAGTTCCAAGAGACCCAGTACTTC. It is translated as CSVEDRASQFQETQYF.

The DNA of the CDR3 is TGTGCCAGCAGTTTATCGAGAGGGATCTCGGGGGCCAACGTCCTGACTTTC. It specifies CASSLSRGISGANVLTF. The genes are TRBV27 and TRBJ2-6, with a possible D match to TRBD2 (5 bases). CDR1 is MNHEY and CDR2 is SMNVEV in the germline V gene (reference sequence). V lost 0 bases, J lost 4 bases, and 13 bases lay in between. The CDR3 length is 17 residues.

The J gene is TRBJ2-5, the V gene TRBV30, with D maybe TRBD2 (6 bases). The V gene's germline CDR1 is GTSNPN and CDR2 SVGIG (reference sequence). V shed 1 base and J shed 1 base, with 10 bases lying between them. This CDR3 is 14 amino acids long. CDR3 loop: CAWSGGDLQETQYF. The DNA of the CDR3 is TGTGCCTGGAGTGGGGGGGACCTCCAAGAGACCCAGTACTTC.

V and J are TRBV29-1 and TRBJ2-5, with 7 nucleotides matching TRBD1. Germline-derived CDR1 and CDR2 are SQVTM and ANQGSEA. The V segment lost 6 bases and the J segment 5 bases; nucleotides outside the gene matches: 0. The CDR3 is 10 amino acids. The CDR3 loop reads CSVTGETQYF. In DNA form, the CDR3 reads TGCAGCGTGACAGGGGAGACCCAGTACTTC.

V gene TRBV3-1 combines with J gene TRBJ2-1; D gene uncertain. Germline values: CDR1 LGHDT, CDR2 YNNKEL (reference sequence). This CDR3 spans 16 amino acids. V was cut by 0 bases and J by 4 bases, with 13 bases left in between. DNA for the CDR3: TGTGCCAGCAGCCAAGAGCGCGGTGAATATTACAATGAGCAGTTCTTC. Translating gives CASSQERGEYYNEQFF.

V is TRBV27 and J is TRBJ1-5; 9 bases are a match to TRBD1. V shed 5 bases and J 0 bases; nucleotides not matched to a gene: 17. The CDR3 contains 20 residues. Germline V gene sequence: CDR1 MNHEY, CDR2 SMNVEV (reference sequence). CDR3 sequence reads: CASSPIGLTGGIYSNQPQHF. The CDR3 DNA is TGTGCCAGCAGTCCCATAGGCCTGACAGGGGGGATATATAGCAATCAGCCCCAGCATTTT.

The V call is TRBV5-6, the J call TRBJ1-1; D remains ambiguous. This CDR3 has 14 amino acids. V lost 1 base, J lost 0 bases, and 7 bases lay in between. The germline gives CDR1 SGHDT, CDR2 YYEEEE. CDR3 residues: CASSLTALNTEAFF. CDR3 bases: TGTGCCAGCAGCTTGACAGCTTTGAACACTGAAGCTTTCTTT.